This T cell receptor (beta chain) came from a study of a mutant IDH1 vaccine in newly diagnosed glioma. About the study: Prior therapy was radiotherapy, temozolomide, or both; most received both.

The protocol was immunoSEQ multiplex PCR, while the TCRdb copy is restricted to in-frame clones and leaves out a portion. The data show about 48,000 clones, with 79% seen just once and approximately 6.8% held by the top ten. As regards this clone: Its target is unknown.

Germline trimming cut 5 bases from V and 2 bases from J; bases unmatched to any gene: 8. Germline V gives CDR1 SEHNR, CDR2 FQNEAQ (reference sequence). This CDR3 spans 15 amino acids. Regarding time point: week 35, safety follow-up. Every vaccine dose comprised 300 ug of mutant IDH1 20-mer peptide plus topical imiquimod. Sequencing used PBMCs, obtained from a glioma patient whose treatment included an IDH1 peptide vaccine. The TCR was taken from a man between 40 and 49 years old with glioma. This chain connects TRBV7-9 to TRBJ1-1, with TRBD1 matching 7 bases. The DNA of the CDR3 is TGTGCCAGCAGCCGTGAGTACAGGGGAAACACTGAAGCTTTCTTT. Translating gives CASSREYRGNTEAFF.